The 11 T cell receptor beta chains presented below share a single source sample, sequenced in a study of lymphopenia after photon versus proton radiotherapy. The method was immunoSEQ multiplex PCR; TCRdb's version includes in-frame clones alone and lacks a portion of them. The sample holds under 25,000 clones, roughly 85% seen once. Here the sequenced sample was peripheral blood, taken from a patient treated with photon-based radiotherapy. Receptors were obtained from a man aged 55-75 years with pancreatic cancer.

This clone was observed a handful of times. An end of the junction does not agree with germline; a read error may underlie this. The genes are TRBV10-3 and TRBJ2-7; D is perhaps TRBD1 (5 bases). The CDR3 is made up of 14 amino acids. From germline, CDR1 is ENHRY and CDR2 SYGVKD. CDR3 sequence (DNA): TGTGCCAGCAGTGAAGATATAGGGGCCTACGAGCAGTACTTC. Protein sequence: CASSEDIGAYEQYF.

The V and J genes are TRBV18 and TRBJ1-1; D is unclear. The CDR3 is 15 residues long. Per the germline V gene, CDR1 is KGHSH and CDR2 is LQKENI. V gave up 3 bases and J gave up 4 bases, with 15 bases separating them. The CDR3: CASSPGTQLRTEAFF. CDR3 nucleotides: TGTGCCAGCTCACCCGGAACCCAGTTGCGCACTGAAGCTTTCTTT.

The V and J genes are TRBV5-1 and TRBJ1-1, with 9 bases identical to TRBD1. The germline gives CDR1 SGHRS, CDR2 YFSETQ. This CDR3 is built from 14 residues. The V segment lost 5 bases and the J segment 4 bases; nucleotides outside the gene matches: 6. The DNA for the CDR3 is TGCGCCAGCAGACCACAGGGGGCGAGCACTGAAGCTTTCTTT. This sequence encodes CASRPQGASTEAFF.

The chain recombines TRBV5-6 with TRBJ1-1; D is undetermined. V lost 2 bases, J lost 1 base, and 9 bases lay in between. Per the germline V gene, CDR1 is SGHDT and CDR2 is YYEEEE. The CDR3 length is 14 residues. The CDR3 DNA reads as TGTGCCAGCAGCTTCACGTTGGGGAACACTGAAGCTTTCTTT. Its translation: CASSFTLGNTEAFF. The full variable domain, in which reference TRBV5-6 and TRBJ1-1 provide the parts outside the CDR3, is DAGVTQSPTHLIKTRGQQVTLRCSPKSGHDTVSWYQQALGQGPQFIFQYYEEEERQRGNFPDRFSGHQFPNYSSELNVNALLLGDSALYLCASSFTLGNTEAFFGQGTRLTVV.

The genes are TRBV10-3 and TRBJ2-7, with 7 bases fitting TRBD2. Germline V gene lookup returns CDR1 ENHRY and CDR2 SYGVKD. V was clipped by 9 bases and J by 2 bases; unmatched bases: 4. The CDR3 covers 12 residues. Here the CDR3 reads CAMGTTAYEQYF. The DNA for the CDR3 is TGTGCCATGGGGACTACCGCCTACGAGCAGTACTTC.

The chain uses TRBV21-1 and TRBJ1-6. TRBV21-1 is marked as a pseudogene. CDR3 length: 16 amino acids. CDR3 sequence: CASSRPGRDLYSPLHF. The CDR3 DNA is TGTGCCAGCAGCAGGCCGGGGAGGGACCTTTACTCACCCCTCCACTTT.

The J gene is TRBJ2-1, the V gene TRBV30, with D possibly called TRBD1 or TRBD2 (5 bases each). CDR3 size: 15 residues. V lost 4 bases and J lost 8, with 21 bases in between. In germline, CDR1 is GTSNPN, CDR2 SVGIG (reference sequence). Here the CDR3 reads CAWITTGTAQYEQFF. In DNA, the CDR3 is TGTGCCTGGATAACGACCGGGACGGCGCAATATGAGCAGTTCTTC.

The CDR3: CASEKGVGNQPQHF. The CDR3, as DNA: TGTGCCAGCGAGAAGGGGGTTGGGAATCAGCCCCAGCATTTT. The rearrangement links TRBV2 to TRBJ1-5; a weak D match, TRBD1 (6 bases). Germline loops: CDR1 SNHLY, CDR2 FYNNEI. CDR3 length equals 14 residues. Trimming shortened V by 8 bases and J by 4 bases, and 15 bases separated the two germline ends.

The chain is built from TRBV6-6 and TRBJ1-4; D remains unclear. There are 14 residues in the CDR3. From germline, CDR1 is MNHNY and CDR2 SVGAGI (reference sequence). Trimming took 4 bases from V and 4 from J, leaving 10 bases between them. CDR3 sequence (DNA): TGTGCCAGCAGTTTCGGAGAAAATAATGAAAAACTGTTTTTT. This gives the protein CASSFGENNEKLFF.

This chain links TRBV30 with TRBJ2-2, with 7 bases lining up with TRBD2. Germline CDR1 GTSNPN, CDR2 SVGIG (reference sequence). The CDR3 contains 15 residues. V shed 0 bases, J shed 6 bases, and the junction held 7 bases outside the gene matches. In DNA form, the CDR3 reads TGTGCCTGGAGTGTACTACGGCTAGCGGCCGGGGAGCTGTTTTTT. Translating gives CAWSVLRLAAGELFF.

The chain uses TRBV7-3 and TRBJ2-1; D unresolved. Trimming left V 3 bases short and J 9 bases short, with 9 bases between. The germline V gene encodes CDR1 SGHTA and CDR2 FQGTGA. The CDR3 has 12 amino acids. As DNA, the CDR3 is TGTGCCAGCAGCTTCGAAAGAGGTGAGCAGTTCTTC. Translation gives CASSFERGEQFF.